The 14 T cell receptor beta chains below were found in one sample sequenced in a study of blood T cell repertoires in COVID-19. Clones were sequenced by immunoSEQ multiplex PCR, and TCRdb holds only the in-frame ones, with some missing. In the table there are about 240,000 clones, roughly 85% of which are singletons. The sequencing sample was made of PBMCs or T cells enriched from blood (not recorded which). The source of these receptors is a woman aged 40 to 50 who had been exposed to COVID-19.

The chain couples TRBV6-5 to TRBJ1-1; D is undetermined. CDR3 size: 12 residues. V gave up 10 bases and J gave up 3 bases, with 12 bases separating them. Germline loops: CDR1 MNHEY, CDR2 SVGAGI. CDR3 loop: CATHYTDTEAFF. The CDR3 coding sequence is TGTGCCACTCACTACACGGACACTGAAGCTTTCTTT.

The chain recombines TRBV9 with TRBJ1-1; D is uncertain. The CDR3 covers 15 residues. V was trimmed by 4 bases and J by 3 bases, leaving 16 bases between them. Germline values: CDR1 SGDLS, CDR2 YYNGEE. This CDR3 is CASSPLAGRYTEAFF. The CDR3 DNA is TGTGCCAGCAGCCCCCTCGCGGGCAGGTACACTGAAGCTTTCTTT. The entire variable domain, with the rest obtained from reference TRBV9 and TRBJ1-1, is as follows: DSGVTQTPKHLITATGQRVTLRCSPRSGDLSVYWYQQSLDQGLQFLIQYYNGEERAKGNILERFSAQQFPDLHSELNLSSLELGDSALYFCASSPLAGRYTEAFFGQGTRLTVV.

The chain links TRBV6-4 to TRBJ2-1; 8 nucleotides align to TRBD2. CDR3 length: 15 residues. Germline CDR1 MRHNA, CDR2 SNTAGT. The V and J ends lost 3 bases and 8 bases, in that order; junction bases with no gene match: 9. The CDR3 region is CASSEWSGGPHEQFF. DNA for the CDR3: TGTGCCAGCAGTGAGTGGTCGGGGGGGCCGCATGAGCAGTTCTTC.

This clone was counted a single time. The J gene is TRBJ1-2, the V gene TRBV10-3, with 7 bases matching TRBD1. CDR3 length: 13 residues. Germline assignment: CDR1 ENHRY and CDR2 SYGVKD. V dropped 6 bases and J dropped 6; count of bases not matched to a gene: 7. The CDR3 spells CAISVRQGDGYTF. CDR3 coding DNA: TGTGCCATCAGCGTAAGACAGGGCGATGGCTACACCTTC.

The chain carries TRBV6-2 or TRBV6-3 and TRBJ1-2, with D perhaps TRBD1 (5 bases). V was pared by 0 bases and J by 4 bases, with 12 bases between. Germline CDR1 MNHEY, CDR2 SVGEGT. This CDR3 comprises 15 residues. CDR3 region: CASSYSSGAPYGYTF. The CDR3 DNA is TGTGCCAGCAGTTACTCTAGCGGGGCCCCCTATGGCTACACCTTC.

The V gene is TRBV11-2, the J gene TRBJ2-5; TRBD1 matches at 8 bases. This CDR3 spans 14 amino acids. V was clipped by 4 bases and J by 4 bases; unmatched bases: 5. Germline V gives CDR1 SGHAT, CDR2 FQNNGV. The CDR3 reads CASSSTGTGETQYF. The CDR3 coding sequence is TGTGCCAGCAGCTCCACCGGGACAGGAGAGACCCAGTACTTC.

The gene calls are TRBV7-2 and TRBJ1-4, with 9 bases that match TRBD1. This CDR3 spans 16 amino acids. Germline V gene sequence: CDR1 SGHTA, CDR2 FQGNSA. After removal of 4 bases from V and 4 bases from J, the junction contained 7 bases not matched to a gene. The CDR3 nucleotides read TGTGCCAGCAGCTCACCCACAGGGGGCTTTAATGAAAAACTGTTTTTT. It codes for CASSSPTGGFNEKLFF.

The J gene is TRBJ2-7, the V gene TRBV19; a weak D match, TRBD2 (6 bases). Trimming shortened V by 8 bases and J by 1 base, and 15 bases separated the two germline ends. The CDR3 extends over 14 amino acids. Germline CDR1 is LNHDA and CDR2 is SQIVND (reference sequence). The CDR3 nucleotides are TGTGCCAGTGCCACCGGGACTGAGTCCTACGAGCAGTACTTC. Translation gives CASATGTESYEQYF.

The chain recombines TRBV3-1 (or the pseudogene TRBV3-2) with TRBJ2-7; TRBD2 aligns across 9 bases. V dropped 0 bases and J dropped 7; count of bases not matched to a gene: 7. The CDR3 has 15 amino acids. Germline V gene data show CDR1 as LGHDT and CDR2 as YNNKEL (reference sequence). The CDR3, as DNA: TGTGCCAGCAGCCAAGAAGCGGGGGGACCCTCAGAGCAGTACTTC. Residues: CASSQEAGGPSEQYF.

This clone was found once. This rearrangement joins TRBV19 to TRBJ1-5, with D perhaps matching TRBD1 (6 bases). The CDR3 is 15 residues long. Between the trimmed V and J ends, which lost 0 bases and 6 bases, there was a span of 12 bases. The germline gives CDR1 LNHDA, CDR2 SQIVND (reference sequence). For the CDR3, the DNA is TGTGCCAGTAGTATAGATCTGTGGGGGCTTCAGCCCCAGCATTTT. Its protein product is CASSIDLWGLQPQHF.

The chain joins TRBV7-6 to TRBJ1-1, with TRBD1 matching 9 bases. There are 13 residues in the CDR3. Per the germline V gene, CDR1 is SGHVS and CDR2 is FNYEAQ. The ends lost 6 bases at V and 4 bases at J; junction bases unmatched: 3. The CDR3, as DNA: TGTGCCAGCAGACGGGGACAGGGCACTGAAGCTTTCTTT. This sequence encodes CASRRGQGTEAFF.

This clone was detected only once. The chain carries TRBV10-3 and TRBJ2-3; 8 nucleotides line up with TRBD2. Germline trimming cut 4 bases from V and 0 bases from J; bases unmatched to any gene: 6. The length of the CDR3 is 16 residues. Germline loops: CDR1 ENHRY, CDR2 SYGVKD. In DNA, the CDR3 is TGTGCCATCAGTGGGCGGGGGGATCCAAGCACAGATACGCAGTATTTT. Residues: CAISGRGDPSTDTQYF.

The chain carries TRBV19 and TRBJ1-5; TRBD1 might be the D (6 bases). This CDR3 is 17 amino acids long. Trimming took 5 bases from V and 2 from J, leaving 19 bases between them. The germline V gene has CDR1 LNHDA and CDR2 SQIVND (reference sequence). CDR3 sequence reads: CASSRRHSGDGNQPQHF. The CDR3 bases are TGTGCCAGTAGTCGGCGGCACTCAGGGGATGGCAATCAGCCCCAGCATTTT.

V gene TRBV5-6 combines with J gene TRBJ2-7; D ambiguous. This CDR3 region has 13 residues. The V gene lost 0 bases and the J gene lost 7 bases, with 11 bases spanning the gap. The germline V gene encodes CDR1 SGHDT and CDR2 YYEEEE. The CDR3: CASSLAGNLEQYF. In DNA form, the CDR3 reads TGTGCCAGCAGCTTGGCAGGCAACCTGGAGCAGTACTTC.